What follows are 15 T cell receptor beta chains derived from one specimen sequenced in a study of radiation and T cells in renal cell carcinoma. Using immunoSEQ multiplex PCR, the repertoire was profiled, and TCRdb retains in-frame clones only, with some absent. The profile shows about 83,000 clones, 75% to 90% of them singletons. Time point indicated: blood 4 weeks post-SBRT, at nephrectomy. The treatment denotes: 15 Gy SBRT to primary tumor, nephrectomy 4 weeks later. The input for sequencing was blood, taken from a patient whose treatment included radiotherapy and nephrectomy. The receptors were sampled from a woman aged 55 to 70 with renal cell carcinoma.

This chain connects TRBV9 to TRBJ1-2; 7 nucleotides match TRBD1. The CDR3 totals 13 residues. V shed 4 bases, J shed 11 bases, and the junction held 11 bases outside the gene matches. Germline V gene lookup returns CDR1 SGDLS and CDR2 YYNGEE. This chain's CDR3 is CASSLGTAFRYTF. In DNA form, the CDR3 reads TGTGCCAGCAGCCTGGGGACAGCCTTCAGGTACACCTTC.

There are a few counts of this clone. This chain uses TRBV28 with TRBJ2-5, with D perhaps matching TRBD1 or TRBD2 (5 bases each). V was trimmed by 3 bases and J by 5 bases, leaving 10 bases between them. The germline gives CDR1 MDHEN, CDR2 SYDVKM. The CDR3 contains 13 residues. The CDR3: CASSFRGRETQYF. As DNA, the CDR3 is TGTGCCAGCAGTTTTAGGGGACGGGAGACCCAGTACTTC.

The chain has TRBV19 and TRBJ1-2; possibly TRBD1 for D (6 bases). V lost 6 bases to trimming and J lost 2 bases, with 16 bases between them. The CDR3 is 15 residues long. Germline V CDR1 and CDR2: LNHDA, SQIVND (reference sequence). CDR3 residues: CASRPADSPNYGYTF. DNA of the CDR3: TGTGCCAGTAGACCTGCGGACAGCCCAAACTATGGCTACACCTTC.

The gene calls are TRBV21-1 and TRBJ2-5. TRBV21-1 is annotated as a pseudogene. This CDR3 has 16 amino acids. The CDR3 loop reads CASSARSTWLQETQYF. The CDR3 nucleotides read TGTGCCAGCAGCGCCCGTTCGACCTGGCTACAAGAGACCCAGTACTTC.

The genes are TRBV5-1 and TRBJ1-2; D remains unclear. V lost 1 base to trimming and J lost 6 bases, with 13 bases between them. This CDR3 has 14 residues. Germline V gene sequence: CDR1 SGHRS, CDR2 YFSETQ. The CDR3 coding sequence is TGCGCCAGCAGCTTGAGAGGTTGGGGAGATGGCTACACCTTC. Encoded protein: CASSLRGWGDGYTF.

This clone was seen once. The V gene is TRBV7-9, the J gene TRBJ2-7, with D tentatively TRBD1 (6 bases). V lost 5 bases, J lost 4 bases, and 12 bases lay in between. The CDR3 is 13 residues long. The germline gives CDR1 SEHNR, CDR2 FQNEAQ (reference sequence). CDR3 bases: TGTGCCAGCAGCCCCGTGACAGGATACGAGCAGTACTTC. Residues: CASSPVTGYEQYF.

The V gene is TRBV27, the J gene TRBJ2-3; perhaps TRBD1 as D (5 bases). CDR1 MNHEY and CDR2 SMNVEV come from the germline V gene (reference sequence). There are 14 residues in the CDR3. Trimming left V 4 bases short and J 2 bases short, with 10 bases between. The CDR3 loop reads CASSSQGFTDTQYF. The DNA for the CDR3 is TGTGCCAGCAGTTCTCAGGGATTCACAGATACGCAGTATTTT.

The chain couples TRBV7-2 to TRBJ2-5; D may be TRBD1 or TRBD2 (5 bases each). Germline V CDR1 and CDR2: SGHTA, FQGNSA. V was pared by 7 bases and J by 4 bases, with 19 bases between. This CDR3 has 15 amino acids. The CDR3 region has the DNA TGTGCCAGCACCAAGGGTGGGGGTGGTACAGAGACCCAGTACTTC. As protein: CASTKGGGGTETQYF.

CDR3 sequence (DNA): TGTGCCACTAAGGCGAGGGCAGGCACAGATACGCAGTATTTT. Residues: CATKARAGTDTQYF. This chain links TRBV2 with TRBJ2-3; TRBD2 is a possible D gene (5 bases). Trimming stripped 10 bases from V and 1 base from J, with 15 bases between. This CDR3 contains 14 residues. Germline loops: CDR1 SNHLY, CDR2 FYNNEI.

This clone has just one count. In nucleotides, the CDR3 is TGTGCCAGCAGCTTGGCCCCAGCGGGAGGGTACACCGGGGAGCTGTTTTTT. This translates into CASSLAPAGGYTGELFF. The chain recombines TRBV5-6 with TRBJ2-2; 10 bases are a match to TRBD2. CDR1 is SGHDT and CDR2 is YYEEEE in the germline V gene. The CDR3 sequence is 17 residues long. The trim removed 0 bases at V and 3 bases at J, leaving 5 bases unmatched.

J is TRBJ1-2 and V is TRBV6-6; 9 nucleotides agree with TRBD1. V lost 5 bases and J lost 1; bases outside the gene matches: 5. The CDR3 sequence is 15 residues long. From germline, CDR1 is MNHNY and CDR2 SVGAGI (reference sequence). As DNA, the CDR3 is TGTGCCAGCAGTAAACGACAGGGGGGTAACTATGGCTACACCTTC. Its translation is CASSKRQGGNYGYTF.

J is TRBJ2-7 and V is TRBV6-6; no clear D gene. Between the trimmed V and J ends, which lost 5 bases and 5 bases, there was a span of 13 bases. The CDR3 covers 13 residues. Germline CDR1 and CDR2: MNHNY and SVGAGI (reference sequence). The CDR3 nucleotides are TGTGCCAGCAGTCCCGGTATAAGCCACGAGCAGTACTTC. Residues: CASSPGISHEQYF.

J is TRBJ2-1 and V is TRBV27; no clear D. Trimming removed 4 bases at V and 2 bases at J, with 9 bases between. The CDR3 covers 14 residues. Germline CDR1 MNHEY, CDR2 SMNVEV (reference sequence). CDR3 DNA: TGTGCCAGCAGTTATCTGGGCCCCTACAATGAGCAGTTCTTC. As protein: CASSYLGPYNEQFF.

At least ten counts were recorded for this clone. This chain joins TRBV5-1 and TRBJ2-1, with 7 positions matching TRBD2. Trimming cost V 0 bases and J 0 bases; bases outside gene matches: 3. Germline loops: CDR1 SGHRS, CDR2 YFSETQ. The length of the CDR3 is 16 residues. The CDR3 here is CASSLGGEGSYNEQFF. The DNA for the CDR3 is TGCGCCAGCAGCTTGGGAGGGGAGGGCTCCTACAATGAGCAGTTCTTC.

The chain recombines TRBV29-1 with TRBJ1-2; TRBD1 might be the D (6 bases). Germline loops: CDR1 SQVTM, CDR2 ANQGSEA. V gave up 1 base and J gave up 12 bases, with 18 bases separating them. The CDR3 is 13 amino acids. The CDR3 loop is CSVEAPRGRTHTF. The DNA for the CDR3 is TGCAGCGTTGAAGCACCCAGGGGCAGAACCCACACCTTC. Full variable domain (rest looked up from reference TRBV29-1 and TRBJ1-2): SAVISQKPSRDICQRGTSLTIQCQVDSQVTMMFWYRQQPGQSLTLIATANQGSEATYESGFVIDKFPISRPNLTFSTLTVSNMSPEDSSIYLCSVEAPRGRTHTFGSGTRLTVV.